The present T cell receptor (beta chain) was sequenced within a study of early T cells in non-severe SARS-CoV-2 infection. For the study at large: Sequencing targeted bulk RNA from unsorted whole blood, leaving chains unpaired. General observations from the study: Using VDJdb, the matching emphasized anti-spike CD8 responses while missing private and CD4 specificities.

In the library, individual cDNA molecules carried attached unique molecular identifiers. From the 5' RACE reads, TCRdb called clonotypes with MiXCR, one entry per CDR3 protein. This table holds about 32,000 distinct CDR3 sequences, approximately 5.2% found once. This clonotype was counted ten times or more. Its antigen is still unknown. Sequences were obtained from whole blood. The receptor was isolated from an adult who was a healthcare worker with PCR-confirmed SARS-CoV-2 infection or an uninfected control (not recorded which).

In DNA form, the CDR3 reads TGTGCCAGCACCCTGGGGCATATGAACACTGAAGCTTTCTTT. Translating gives CASTLGHMNTEAFF. The chain combines TRBV5-6 with TRBJ1-1, with D perhaps matching TRBD1 (5 bases). Germline V CDR1 and CDR2: SGHDT, YYEEEE. This CDR3 comprises 14 residues. V lost 6 bases, J lost 0 bases, and 12 bases lay in between.